This entry is about one TCR beta chain. The data were taken from a study of beta chain features in type 1 diabetes. The germline CDR1 and CDR2 sequences are SGDLS and YYNGEE. The CDR3 is 14 residues long. Trimming left V 4 bases short and J 7 bases short, with 15 bases between. The sequenced template was cDNA made from the entire isolated RNA. TCRdb's table, derived via immunoSEQ multiplex PCR, lists solely in-frame clones and lacks some. The data show 500,000 to 700,000 clones, less than 20% seen once. Sequenced: naive CD4+ T cells from blood. The TCR comes from a man aged 18 to 30 in good health. The rearrangement joins TRBV9 to TRBJ1-5; D is perhaps TRBD1 (5 bases). Here the CDR3 DNA reads TGTGCCAGCAGCCGTGTCGGGGGAGCGCAGCCCCAGCATTTT. Translated: CASSRVGGAQPQHF.